This T cell receptor (beta chain) was recovered during a study of T cells after yellow fever vaccination. TCR cDNA, made by 5'RACE template switching, carried an added universal primer site and UMIs. TCRdb re-called the 5' RACE reads with MiXCR, one entry per CDR3 protein. This sample has about 370,000 distinct CDR3 sequences, with approximately 10% found just once. The germline V gene encodes CDR1 SGHAT and CDR2 FQNNGV. CDR3 length: 15 residues. Germline trimming cut 5 bases from V and 7 bases from J; bases unmatched to any gene: 14. Worth noting for this clonotype: The antigen is not known.

Study-wide findings and caveats: By day 5 rather than day 15, the secondary response had peaked, though it was weaker.

This chain links TRBV11-2 with TRBJ2-7; 7 bases agree with TRBD1. The specimen comprised PBMCs, sampled on the day of the first yellow fever vaccination. The sequence was collected from a young man who received the YFV17D yellow fever vaccine. The CDR3 sequence is CASSPQTGKVGEQYV. The CDR3 DNA follows: TGTGCCAGCAGCCCTCAGACAGGGAAGGTTGGAGAGCAGTACGTC.